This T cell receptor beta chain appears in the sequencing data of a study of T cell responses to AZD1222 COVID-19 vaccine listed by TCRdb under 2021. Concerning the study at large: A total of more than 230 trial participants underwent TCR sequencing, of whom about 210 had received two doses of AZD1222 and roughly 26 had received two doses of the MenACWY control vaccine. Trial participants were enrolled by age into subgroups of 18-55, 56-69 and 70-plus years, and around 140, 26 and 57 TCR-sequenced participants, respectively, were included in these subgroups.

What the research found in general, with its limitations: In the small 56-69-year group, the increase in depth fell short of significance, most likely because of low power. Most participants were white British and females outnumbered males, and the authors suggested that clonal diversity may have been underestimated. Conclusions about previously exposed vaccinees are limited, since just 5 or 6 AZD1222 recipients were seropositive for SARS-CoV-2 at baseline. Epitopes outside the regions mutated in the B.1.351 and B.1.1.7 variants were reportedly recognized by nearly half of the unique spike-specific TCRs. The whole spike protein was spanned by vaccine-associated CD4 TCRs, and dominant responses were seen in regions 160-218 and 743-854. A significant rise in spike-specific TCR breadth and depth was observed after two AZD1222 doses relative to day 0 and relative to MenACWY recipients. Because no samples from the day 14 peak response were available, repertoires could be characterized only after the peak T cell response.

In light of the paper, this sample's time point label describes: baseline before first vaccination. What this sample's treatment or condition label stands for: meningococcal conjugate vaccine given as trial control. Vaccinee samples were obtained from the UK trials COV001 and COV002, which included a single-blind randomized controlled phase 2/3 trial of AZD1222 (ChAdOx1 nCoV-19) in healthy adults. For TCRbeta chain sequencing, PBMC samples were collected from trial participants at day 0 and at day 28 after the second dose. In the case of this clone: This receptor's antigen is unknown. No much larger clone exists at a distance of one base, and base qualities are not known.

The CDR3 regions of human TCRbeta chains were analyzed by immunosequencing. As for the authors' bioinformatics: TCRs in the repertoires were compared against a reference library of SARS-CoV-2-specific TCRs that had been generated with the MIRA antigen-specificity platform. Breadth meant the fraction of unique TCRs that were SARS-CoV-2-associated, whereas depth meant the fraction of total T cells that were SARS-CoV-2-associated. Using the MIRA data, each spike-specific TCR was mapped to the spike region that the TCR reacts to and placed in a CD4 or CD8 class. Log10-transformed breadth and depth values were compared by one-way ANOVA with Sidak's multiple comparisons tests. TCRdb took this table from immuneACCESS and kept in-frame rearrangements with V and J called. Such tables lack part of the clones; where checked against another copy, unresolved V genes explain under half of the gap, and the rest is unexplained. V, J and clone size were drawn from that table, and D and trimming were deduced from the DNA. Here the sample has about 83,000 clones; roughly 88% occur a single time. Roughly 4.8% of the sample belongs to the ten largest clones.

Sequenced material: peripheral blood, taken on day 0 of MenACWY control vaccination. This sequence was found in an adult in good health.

The nucleotides read TGCAGCGTCCGGGCCGGGTACACAGATACGCAGTATTTT. The encoded protein is CSVRAGYTDTQYF. This receptor chain uses TRBV29-1 and TRBJ2-3; no D gene is confidently identified. Inclusive of the bounding cysteine and phenylalanine, the CDR3 is 13 residues long. The DNA shown is the 39-base CDR3, in frame from base 1. The germline V gene encodes CDR1 SQVTM and CDR2 ANQGSEA. V lost 6 bases and J lost 2 bases; the stretch between them is 12 bases long.